This TCR beta chain is from a study of blood T cell repertoires in COVID-19. Study at large: Nucleic acid was either cDNA or gDNA, and it came from T cells, B-cell-depleted T cells, or PBMCs.

Losses at the gene ends were 2 bases for V and 0 bases for J; bases not matched to a gene: 6. CDR1 is MNHEY, CDR2 SMNVEV, per germline (reference sequence). The length of the CDR3 is 17 residues. Original analysis: Counts of nucleated cells, estimated from reference gene primer amplification, were obtained. Some clones are missing from TCRdb's copy, which holds only in-frame ones; the method was immunoSEQ multiplex PCR. The DNA gave D and trimming, while V, J and clone size come from that table. Of about 150,000 clones detected, roughly 83% appear once; the ten largest clones hold 5.2%. The sequence derives from a man in his 70s who had been exposed to COVID-19. This chain connects TRBV27 to TRBJ1-2, with 10 bases aligning to TRBD1. Material: PBMCs or T cells enriched from blood (not recorded which). The CDR3 DNA is TGTGCCAGCAGTTTAAAGGGACAGGGGACTACTAACTATGGCTACACCTTC. This encodes CASSLKGQGTTNYGYTF.